This TCR beta chain emerged from a study of cytomegalovirus exposure and HLA in healthy donors. Overall study context: Around 83% of around 390 genotyped donors fell in the Caucasian-associated ancestry cluster. General study findings and limits: In a later analysis, TCR beta V- and J-gene trimming showed a link to a missense DCLRE1C variant. The study listed roughly 150 cytomegalovirus-associated TCR beta chains. Rarity held for most TCR sequences, but there were some public TCRs that occurred in many donors.

Use of 60 Vbeta and 13 Jbeta primers characterized the PCR. This table comes from immunoSEQ multiplex PCR, and its TCRdb copy is limited to in-frame clones, with some not included. The sample carries approximately 140,000 clones, about four fifths recorded once. Concerning this clone: As yet, its antigen is unknown.

V lost 1 base to trimming and J lost 2 bases, with 6 bases between them. Germline V gene sequence: CDR1 MNHNS, CDR2 SASEGT. CDR3 length equals 13 residues. The TCR sequence derives from a man in his thirties or forties in good health and CMV-seronegative. Source material: PBMCs. The chain combines TRBV6-1 with TRBJ2-7; TRBD1 might be the D (6 bases). The CDR3 region is CASSEDRAYEQYF. The CDR3 DNA sequence: TGTGCCAGCAGTGAAGACAGGGCCTACGAGCAGTACTTC.